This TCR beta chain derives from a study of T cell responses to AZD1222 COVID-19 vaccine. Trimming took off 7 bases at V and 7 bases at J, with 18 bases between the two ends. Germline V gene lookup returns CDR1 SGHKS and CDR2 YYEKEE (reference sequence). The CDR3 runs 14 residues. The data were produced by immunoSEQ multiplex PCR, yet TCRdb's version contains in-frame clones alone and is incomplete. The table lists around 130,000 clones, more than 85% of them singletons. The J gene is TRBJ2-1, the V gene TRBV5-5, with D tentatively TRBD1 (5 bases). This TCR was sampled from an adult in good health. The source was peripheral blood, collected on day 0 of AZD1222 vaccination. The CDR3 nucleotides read TGTGCCAGCTTATCAGGGCCCGCAAATAATGAGCAGTTCTTC. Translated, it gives CASLSGPANNEQFF.